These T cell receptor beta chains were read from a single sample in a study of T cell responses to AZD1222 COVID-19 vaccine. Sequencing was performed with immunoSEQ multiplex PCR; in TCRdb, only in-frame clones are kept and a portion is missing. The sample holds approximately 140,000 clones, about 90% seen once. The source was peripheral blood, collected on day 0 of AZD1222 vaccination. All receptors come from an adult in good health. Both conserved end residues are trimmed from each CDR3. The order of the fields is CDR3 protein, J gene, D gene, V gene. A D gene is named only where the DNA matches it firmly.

CDR3aa: ASSIEGRPGNTGELF; j_gene: TRBJ2-2; d_gene: -; v_gene: TRBV19
CDR3aa: SSPGVGTEAF; j_gene: TRBJ1-1; d_gene: -; v_gene: TRBV29-1
CDR3aa: ASSLGGPGRNTGELF; j_gene: TRBJ2-2; d_gene: -; v_gene: TRBV7-6
CDR3aa: ASSSKLRDRGYEQY; j_gene: TRBJ2-7; d_gene: TRBD1; v_gene: TRBV11-2
CDR3aa: ASSPPTREIFGRGLSGNTIY; j_gene: TRBJ1-3; d_gene: -; v_gene: TRBV18
CDR3aa: ASSLSLQGTGSDEQY; j_gene: TRBJ2-7; d_gene: TRBD1; v_gene: TRBV4-3
CDR3aa: ASSLGWLVRDRVDSYEQY; j_gene: TRBJ2-7; d_gene: TRBD1; v_gene: TRBV5-1
CDR3aa: ATSDSGWVNQPQH; j_gene: TRBJ1-5; d_gene: -; v_gene: TRBV24-1
CDR3aa: ASSGHPNTEAF; j_gene: TRBJ1-1; d_gene: -; v_gene: TRBV11-2
CDR3aa: ASRTDSYRTNYGYT; j_gene: TRBJ1-2; d_gene: -; v_gene: TRBV5-6
CDR3aa: ASSPRSNQTGYNEQF; j_gene: TRBJ2-1; d_gene: -; v_gene: TRBV4-3
CDR3aa: ASTGTSSQETQY; j_gene: TRBJ2-5; d_gene: TRBD2; v_gene: TRBV6-5
CDR3aa: ASSQTGQDTGELF; j_gene: TRBJ2-2; d_gene: TRBD1; v_gene: TRBV4-3
CDR3aa: SVGTGEAF; j_gene: TRBJ1-1; d_gene: TRBD1; v_gene: TRBV29-1
CDR3aa: ASSLDLAREQY; j_gene: TRBJ2-7; d_gene: -; v_gene: TRBV5-4
CDR3aa: ASSLNPSGHEQF; j_gene: TRBJ2-1; d_gene: TRBD2; v_gene: TRBV7-2
CDR3aa: ASSLPDRKNTEAF; j_gene: TRBJ1-1; d_gene: -; v_gene: TRBV7-9
CDR3aa: ASSVKEHGELF; j_gene: TRBJ2-2; d_gene: -; v_gene: TRBV7-6
CDR3aa: ASKGQNPPYGYT; j_gene: TRBJ1-2; d_gene: -; v_gene: TRBV6-5